These T cell receptor beta chains were read from a single sample in a study of T cells after yellow fever vaccination. A single record per CDR3 protein comes from TCRdb applying MiXCR to the 5' RACE reads. The sample contains hundreds of thousands of distinct CDR3 sequences, about 13% of which appear only once. The sample was PBMCs, taken on the day of the yellow fever booster vaccination. The receptor set was obtained from a man aged 30-40 years who received the YFV17D yellow fever vaccine. CDR3s include the opening cysteine and the closing phenylalanine or tryptophan. The order of the fields is CDR3 DNA, CDR3 protein, D gene, clone size, J gene, V gene. The D gene is left open where the match is weak. The size of a clone is reported for some rows only, either as once, few or many, or as a class for expanded clones.

cdr3_nt: TGCAGTGCTAGAGATTCGGGGGGTCAATCCTACGAGCAGTACTTC
cdr3_aa: CSARDSGGQSYEQYF
d_call: TRBD2
clone_size: NA
j_call: TRBJ2-7
v_call: TRBV20-1

cdr3_nt: TGTGCCAGCAGCATAGTGTTAAATGAAAAACTGTTTTTT
cdr3_aa: CASSIVLNEKLFF
d_call: NA
clone_size: few
j_call: TRBJ1-4
v_call: TRBV7-9

cdr3_nt: TGTGCCGCCTTGAAGGGTGCGCACAATGAGCAGTTCTTC
cdr3_aa: CAALKGAHNEQFF
d_call: NA
clone_size: few
j_call: TRBJ2-1
v_call: TRBV21-1

cdr3_nt: TGTGCCAGCAGCCAAGTGAATGAAGCTTTCTTT
cdr3_aa: CASSQVNEAFF
d_call: NA
clone_size: few
j_call: TRBJ1-1
v_call: TRBV14

cdr3_nt: TGTGCCAGCACCCGGGGGGAGCAGTACTTC
cdr3_aa: CASTRGEQYF
d_call: NA
clone_size: few
j_call: TRBJ2-7
v_call: TRBV5-6

cdr3_nt: TGTGCCAGCAGTGATGAGGGGCGAGCTAATGAAAAACTGTTTTTT
cdr3_aa: CASSDEGRANEKLFF
d_call: NA
clone_size: NA
j_call: TRBJ1-4
v_call: TRBV28

cdr3_nt: TGCAGTGCGGTCAGGACGGGTGAAGCTTTCTTT
cdr3_aa: CSAVRTGEAFF
d_call: NA
clone_size: few
j_call: TRBJ1-1
v_call: TRBV20-1

cdr3_nt: TGTGCCAGCAGCACCCCGGCGAGCGGGGCGAACACCGGGGAGCTGTTTTTT
cdr3_aa: CASSTPASGANTGELFF
d_call: TRBD2
clone_size: few
j_call: TRBJ2-2
v_call: TRBV5-8

cdr3_nt: TGTGCCAGCAGCCACACCCAGGGGGTTGAAAAACTGTTTTTT
cdr3_aa: CASSHTQGVEKLFF
d_call: TRBD1
clone_size: few
j_call: TRBJ1-4
v_call: TRBV3-1

cdr3_nt: TGTGCCAGCAGTTACTCTCGGGGTCGTAATCAGCCCCAGCATTTT
cdr3_aa: CASSYSRGRNQPQHF
d_call: NA
clone_size: few
j_call: TRBJ1-5
v_call: TRBV6-2/TRBV6-3

cdr3_nt: TGTGCCAGCAGTTCAGGTGGGGACGGGGCCAACGTCCTGACTTTC
cdr3_aa: CASSSGGDGANVLTF
d_call: NA
clone_size: NA
j_call: TRBJ2-6
v_call: TRBV6-2/TRBV6-3

cdr3_nt: TGCGCCAGCAGCCCGACCTGGACAGGGACGAACACTGAAGCTTTCTTT
cdr3_aa: CASSPTWTGTNTEAFF
d_call: TRBD1
clone_size: many
j_call: TRBJ1-1
v_call: TRBV5-1

cdr3_nt: TGTGCCAGCAGTTTAGGCCCCCCTCAGGGTTACGAGCAGTACTTC
cdr3_aa: CASSLGPPQGYEQYF
d_call: NA
clone_size: NA
j_call: TRBJ2-7
v_call: TRBV28

cdr3_nt: TGTGCCAGCAAACAAGCGGGAGGCTTCACAGATACGCAGTATTTT
cdr3_aa: CASKQAGGFTDTQYF
d_call: TRBD2
clone_size: few
j_call: TRBJ2-3
v_call: TRBV5-4

cdr3_nt: TGTGCCAGTAGTATGTCCGGGGGCGAGCAGCCCCAGCATTTT
cdr3_aa: CASSMSGGEQPQHF
d_call: NA
clone_size: NA
j_call: TRBJ1-5
v_call: TRBV19

cdr3_nt: TGCAGTGCTAGATCACTGATCTCCTACGAGCAGTACTTC
cdr3_aa: CSARSLISYEQYF
d_call: NA
clone_size: NA
j_call: TRBJ2-7
v_call: TRBV20-1

cdr3_nt: TGTGCCTGGAGTGTATCAGGACAATCAACCCACACGCAGTATTTT
cdr3_aa: CAWSVSGQSTHTQYF
d_call: NA
clone_size: NA
j_call: TRBJ2-3
v_call: TRBV30

cdr3_nt: TGTGCCAGCAGCCTTCTGGCTAGCTTCGATGAGCAGTTCTTC
cdr3_aa: CASSLLASFDEQFF
d_call: NA
clone_size: NA
j_call: TRBJ2-1
v_call: TRBV12-3/TRBV12-4

cdr3_nt: TGCGCCAGCAGCTTGGAGGGTTATTTCCCCTCCGAGCAGTACTTC
cdr3_aa: CASSLEGYFPSEQYF
d_call: NA
clone_size: few
j_call: TRBJ2-7
v_call: TRBV5-1

cdr3_nt: TGCGCCACCTCCGGGACTAGCCTCCACGAGCAGTACTTC
cdr3_aa: CATSGTSLHEQYF
d_call: TRBD2
clone_size: NA
j_call: TRBJ2-7
v_call: TRBV10-2

cdr3_nt: TGCAGCACGCTCGGCCCCACAGATACGCAGTATTTT
cdr3_aa: CSTLGPTDTQYF
d_call: NA
clone_size: NA
j_call: TRBJ2-3
v_call: TRBV29-1

cdr3_nt: TGTGCCAGCTCACCCTCGGCGGGAGGAGCCTACGAGCAGTACTTC
cdr3_aa: CASSPSAGGAYEQYF
d_call: TRBD2
clone_size: NA
j_call: TRBJ2-7
v_call: TRBV18

cdr3_nt: TGCAGCGTTGCCCCCAGGTTTGGAGAGACCCAGTACTTC
cdr3_aa: CSVAPRFGETQYF
d_call: NA
clone_size: few
j_call: TRBJ2-5
v_call: TRBV29-1